This TCR beta chain was sequenced during a study of blood T cell repertoires in COVID-19. Study as a whole: COVID-19 samples collected from the United States, Italy and Spain covered acute and convalescent phases. Nucleic acid was either cDNA or gDNA, and it came from T cells, B-cell-depleted T cells, or PBMCs.

As processed by the authors: Reference gene primer amplification in the assay estimated nucleated cell counts. Measured with immunoSEQ multiplex PCR; TCRdb has only the in-frame clones, and not every one. That table gives V, J and clone size, and the DNA gave D and trimming. Among about 220,000 clones, about 85% were seen once, and the ten largest hold roughly 2.6%. This CDR3 has 15 residues. The V end lost 0 bases, the J end lost 0 bases, and 6 bases lay between the germline ends. Germline lookup yields CDR1 GTSNPN and CDR2 SVGIG (reference sequence). The sample taken for sequencing was peripheral blood. The chain carries TRBV30 and TRBJ2-6; D unresolved. The TCR comes from a man between 50 and 59 years old who had recovered from COVID-19. CDR3 coding DNA: TGTGCCTGGAGTGTAATGGCCTCTGGGGCCAACGTCCTGACTTTC. This translates into CAWSVMASGANVLTF.